This TCR beta chain was sequenced for a study of blood T cell repertoires in COVID-19. At the level of the study: Acute and convalescent COVID-19 specimens originated in the United States, Italy and Spain.

Generated by immunoSEQ multiplex PCR, the TCRdb table keeps only in-frame clones and is missing some. The sample lists around 270,000 clones; approximately 90% were seen once. The length of the CDR3 is 14 residues. In germline, CDR1 is SGHKS, CDR2 YYEKEE (reference sequence). J was trimmed by 3 bases and V by 7 bases; bases with no gene match: 5. The origin of this receptor is a man younger than 45 with acute or convalescent COVID-19. Sequencing input: peripheral blood. J is TRBJ2-3 and V is TRBV5-5, with TRBD1 matching over 10 bases. The CDR3 is CASARTGGTDTQYF. CDR3 nucleotide sequence: TGTGCCAGCGCAAGGACAGGGGGGACAGATACGCAGTATTTT.